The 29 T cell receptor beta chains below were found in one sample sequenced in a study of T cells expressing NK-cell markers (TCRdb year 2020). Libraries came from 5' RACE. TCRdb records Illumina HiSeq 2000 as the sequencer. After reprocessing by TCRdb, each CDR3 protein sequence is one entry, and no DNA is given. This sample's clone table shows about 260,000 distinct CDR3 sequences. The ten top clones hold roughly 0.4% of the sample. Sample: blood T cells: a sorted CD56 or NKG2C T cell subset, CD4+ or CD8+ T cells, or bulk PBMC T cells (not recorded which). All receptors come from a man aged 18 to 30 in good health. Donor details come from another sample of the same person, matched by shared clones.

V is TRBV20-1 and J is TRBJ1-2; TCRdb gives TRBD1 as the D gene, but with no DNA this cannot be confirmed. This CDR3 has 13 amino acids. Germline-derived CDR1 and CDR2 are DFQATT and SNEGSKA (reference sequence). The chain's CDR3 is CSAKRTGLNGYTF.

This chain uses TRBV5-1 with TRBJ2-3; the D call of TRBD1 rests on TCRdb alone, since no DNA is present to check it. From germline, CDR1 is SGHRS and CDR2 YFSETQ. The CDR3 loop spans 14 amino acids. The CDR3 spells CASRIGQGTDTQYF.

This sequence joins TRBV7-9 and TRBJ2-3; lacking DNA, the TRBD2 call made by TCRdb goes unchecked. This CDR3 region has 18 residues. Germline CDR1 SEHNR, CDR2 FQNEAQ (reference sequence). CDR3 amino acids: CASSPDPMTSGSTDTQYF.

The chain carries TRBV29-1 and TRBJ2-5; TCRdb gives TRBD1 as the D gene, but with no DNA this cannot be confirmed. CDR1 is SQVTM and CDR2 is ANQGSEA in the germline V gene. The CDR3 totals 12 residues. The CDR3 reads CSVDRSLETQYF.

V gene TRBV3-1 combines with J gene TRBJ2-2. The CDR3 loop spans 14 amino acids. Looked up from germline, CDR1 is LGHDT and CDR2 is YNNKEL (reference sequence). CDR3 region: CASSPDHYTGELFF.

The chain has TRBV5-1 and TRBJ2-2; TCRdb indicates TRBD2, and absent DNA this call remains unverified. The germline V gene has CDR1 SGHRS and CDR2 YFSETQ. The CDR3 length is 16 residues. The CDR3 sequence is CASSKLAGVDTGELFF. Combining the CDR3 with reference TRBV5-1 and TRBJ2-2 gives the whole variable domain KAGVTQTPRYLIKTRGQQVTLSCSPISGHRSVSWYQQTPGQGLQFLFEYFSETQRNKGNFPGRFSGRQFSNSRSEMNVSTLELGDSALYLCASSKLAGVDTGELFFGEGSRLTVL.

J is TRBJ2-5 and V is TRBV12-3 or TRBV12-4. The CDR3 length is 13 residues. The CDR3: CASSLGARETQYF.

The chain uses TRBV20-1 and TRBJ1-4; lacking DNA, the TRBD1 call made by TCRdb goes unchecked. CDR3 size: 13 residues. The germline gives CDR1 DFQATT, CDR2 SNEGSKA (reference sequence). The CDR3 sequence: CSARESGTEKLFF.

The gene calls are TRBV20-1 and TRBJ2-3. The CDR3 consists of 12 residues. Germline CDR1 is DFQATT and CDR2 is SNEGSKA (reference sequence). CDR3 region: CSARSRLDTQYF.

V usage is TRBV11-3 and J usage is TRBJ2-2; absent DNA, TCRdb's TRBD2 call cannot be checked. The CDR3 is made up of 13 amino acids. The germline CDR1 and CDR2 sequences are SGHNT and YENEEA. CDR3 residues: CASNSGRTGELFF.

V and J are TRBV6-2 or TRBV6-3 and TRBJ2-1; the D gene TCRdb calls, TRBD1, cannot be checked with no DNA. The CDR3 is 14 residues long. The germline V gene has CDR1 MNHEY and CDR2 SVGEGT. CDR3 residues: CASTPQSLYNEQFF.

The CDR3 protein is CAITQWVSTVDGYTF. This chain connects TRBV10-3 to TRBJ1-2. CDR3 length: 15 amino acids. Germline V CDR1 and CDR2: ENHRY, SYGVKD.

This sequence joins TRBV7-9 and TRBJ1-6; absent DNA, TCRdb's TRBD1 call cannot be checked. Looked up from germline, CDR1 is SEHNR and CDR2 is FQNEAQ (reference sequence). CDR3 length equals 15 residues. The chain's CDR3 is CASSSIGQQNSPLHF. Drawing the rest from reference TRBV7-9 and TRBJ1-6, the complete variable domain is DTGVSQNPRHKITKRGQNVTFRCDPISEHNRLYWYRQTLGQGPEFLTYFQNEAQLEKSRLLSDRFSAERPKGSFSTLEIQRTEQGDSAMYLCASSSIGQQNSPLHFGNGTRLTVT.

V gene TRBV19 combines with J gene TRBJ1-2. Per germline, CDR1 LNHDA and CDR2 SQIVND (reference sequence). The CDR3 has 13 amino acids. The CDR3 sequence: CATQGGAEYGYTF. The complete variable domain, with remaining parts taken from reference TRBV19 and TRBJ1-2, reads DGGITQSPKYLFRKEGQNVTLSCEQNLNHDAMYWYRQDPGQGLRLIYYSQIVNDFQKGDIAEGYSVSREKKESFPLTVTSAQKNPTAFYLCATQGGAEYGYTFGSGTRLTVV.

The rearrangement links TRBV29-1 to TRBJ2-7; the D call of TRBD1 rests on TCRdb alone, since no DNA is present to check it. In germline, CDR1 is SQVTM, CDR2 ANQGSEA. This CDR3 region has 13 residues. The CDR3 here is CSARQGGAYEQYF.

This chain's CDR3 is CASSLSQREAQYF. The chain uses TRBV7-2 and TRBJ2-5; the D gene TCRdb calls, TRBD2, cannot be checked with no DNA. The CDR3 length is 13 residues. Per germline, CDR1 SGHTA and CDR2 FQGNSA.

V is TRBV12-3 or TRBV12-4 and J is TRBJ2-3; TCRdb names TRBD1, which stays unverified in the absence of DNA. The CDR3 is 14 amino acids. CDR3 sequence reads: CASGPGAGTDTQYF.

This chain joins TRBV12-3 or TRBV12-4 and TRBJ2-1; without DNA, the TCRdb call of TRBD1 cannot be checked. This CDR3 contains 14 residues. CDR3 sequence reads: CASRIGQGSNEQFF.

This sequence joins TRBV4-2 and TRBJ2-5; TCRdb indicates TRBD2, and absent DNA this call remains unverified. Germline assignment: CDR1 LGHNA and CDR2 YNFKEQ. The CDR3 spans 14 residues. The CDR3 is CASRGGLLTETQYF.

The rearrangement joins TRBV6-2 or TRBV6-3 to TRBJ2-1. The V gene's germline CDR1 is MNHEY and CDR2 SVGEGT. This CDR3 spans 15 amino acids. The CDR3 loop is CASSYRRTSYNEQFF.

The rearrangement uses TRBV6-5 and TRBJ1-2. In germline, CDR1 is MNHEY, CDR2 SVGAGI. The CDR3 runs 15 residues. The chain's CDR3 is CASSYTGGRDYGYTF.

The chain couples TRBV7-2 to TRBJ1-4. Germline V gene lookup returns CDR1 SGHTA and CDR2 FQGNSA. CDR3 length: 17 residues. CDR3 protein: CASSLSIWEDSNEKLFF. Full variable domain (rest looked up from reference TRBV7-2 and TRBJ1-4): GAGVSQSPSNKVTEKGKDVELRCDPISGHTALYWYRQSLGQGLEFLIYFQGNSAPDKSGLPSDRFSAERTGGSVSTLTIQRTQQEDSAVYLCASSLSIWEDSNEKLFFGSGTQLSVL.

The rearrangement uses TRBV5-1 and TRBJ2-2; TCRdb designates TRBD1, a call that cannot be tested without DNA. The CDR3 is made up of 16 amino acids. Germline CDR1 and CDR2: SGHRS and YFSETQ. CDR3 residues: CASSSRGGPNTGELFF. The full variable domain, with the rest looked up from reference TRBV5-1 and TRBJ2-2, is KAGVTQTPRYLIKTRGQQVTLSCSPISGHRSVSWYQQTPGQGLQFLFEYFSETQRNKGNFPGRFSGRQFSNSRSEMNVSTLELGDSALYLCASSSRGGPNTGELFFGEGSRLTVL.

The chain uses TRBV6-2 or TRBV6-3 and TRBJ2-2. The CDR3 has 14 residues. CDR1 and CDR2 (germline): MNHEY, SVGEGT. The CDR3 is CASSRSTTTGELFF.

The CDR3 sequence: CAISDKRERDNEQFF. The chain carries TRBV10-3 and TRBJ2-1; TCRdb calls TRBD2, which cannot be checked without DNA. The CDR3 loop spans 15 amino acids. Germline CDR1 is ENHRY and CDR2 is SYGVKD.

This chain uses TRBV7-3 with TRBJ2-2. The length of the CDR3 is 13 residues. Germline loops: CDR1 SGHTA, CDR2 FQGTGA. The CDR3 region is CASSPNTVGELFF.

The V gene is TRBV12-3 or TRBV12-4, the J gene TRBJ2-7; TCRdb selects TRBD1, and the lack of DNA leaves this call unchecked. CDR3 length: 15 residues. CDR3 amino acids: CASSFRGGASYEQYF.

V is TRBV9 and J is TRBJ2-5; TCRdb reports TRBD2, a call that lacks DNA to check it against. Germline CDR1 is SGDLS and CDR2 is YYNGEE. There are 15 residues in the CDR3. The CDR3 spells CASSVTSGNTETQYF.

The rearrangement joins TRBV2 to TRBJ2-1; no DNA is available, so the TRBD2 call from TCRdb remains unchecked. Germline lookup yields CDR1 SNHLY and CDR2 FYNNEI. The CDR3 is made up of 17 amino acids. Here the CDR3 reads CASSEAPRARAYNEQFF.